The following is a T cell receptor beta chain sequence with its context. Its specificity is unknown. Germline V CDR1 and CDR2: MNHEY, SVGAGI. The CDR3 runs to 14 residues. Trimming stripped 5 bases from V and 3 bases from J, with 14 bases between. Profiled with immunoSEQ multiplex PCR; TCRdb holds only in-frame clones, not every one. The table records around 1.5 million clones, 95% to 99% of them present only once. Donors were healthy HIV-negative adults without recently reported acute infections or vaccinations. These data are taken from a study of shared clonotypes between healthy human individuals. Whole-study findings and limits: Against clonotypes common to all four donors, non-shared ones had lower generation probabilities. It was observed that roughly 5.4% of naive CD4 clonotypes were shared across a few donors.

Material for sequencing was naive CD4+ T cells sorted from blood. Subset: CD45RA+ positively selected. The TCR originated in a man aged 30 to 45 in good health. This rearrangement joins TRBV6-5 to TRBJ2-7; D is uncertain. The CDR3 nucleotides read TGTGCCAGCAGTCCGTCCCGTCAGCTCTACGAGCAGTACTTC. It encodes CASSPSRQLYEQYF.